This T cell receptor (beta chain) was identified during a study of T cell responses to AZD1222 COVID-19 vaccine. Per the germline V gene, CDR1 is LNHDA and CDR2 is SQIVND (reference sequence). The V segment lost 7 bases and the J segment 5 bases; nucleotides outside the gene matches: 13. The CDR3 consists of 16 residues. Sequencing was performed with immunoSEQ multiplex PCR; in TCRdb, only in-frame clones are kept and a portion is missing. The profile shows about 100,000 clones, around 94% of them singletons. Notes on the study in general: Across spike, vaccine-associated CD4 TCRs were found, dominant at 160-218 and 743-854. Among those given AZD1222, only six were seropositive at baseline. Donors skewed white British and female; clonal diversity was possibly underestimated.

Only a few counts were recorded for this clone. What it binds is unknown. This receptor was identified in an adult in good health. V is TRBV19 and J is TRBJ1-5; 8 positions agree with TRBD1. The source material was peripheral blood, sampled on day 0 of AZD1222 vaccination. The CDR3 sequence: CASTGRGQARDQPQHF. The CDR3 bases are TGTGCCAGTACCGGTAGGGGACAGGCGAGGGATCAGCCCCAGCATTTT.